The source of this T cell receptor beta chain is a study of blood T cells in healthy people across ages. This clonotype was detected a few times. Its ends do not fully match the called genes, so a read error is possible. Primed by a sample-barcoded 5' primer and a J-beta primer mix, a second PCR proceeded for 7 to 11 cycles. Each cDNA molecule was tagged by a template-switch adaptor that had 12 random nucleotides. TCRdb re-derived calls from the 5' RACE reads in MiXCR, one entry per CDR3 protein. The table includes approximately 760,000 distinct CDR3 sequences, around a quarter detected once. CDR1 MGHRA and CDR2 YSYEKL come from the germline V gene. The CDR3 has 15 residues. Per-sample PBMC isolation yielded at least 6.5 million cells. These sequences were also reported in another study, on T cells of mothers and their children.

V gene TRBV4-1 combines with J gene TRBJ2-1; no clear D. The TCR was taken from a boy aged 10-17 years in good health. The sequenced material came from blood. CDR3 amino acids: CASSQVASSYNEQFF. Written as DNA, the CDR3 is TGTGCCAGCAGCCAAGTCGCGAGCTCCTACAATGAGCAGTTCTTC.